These T cell receptor beta chains were read from a single sample in a study of T cell responses to AZD1222 COVID-19 vaccine. Measured with immunoSEQ multiplex PCR; TCRdb has only the in-frame clones, and not every one. The repertoire has approximately 140,000 clones, about 89% of them found once; the top ten carry around 2.8%. The source material was peripheral blood, sampled on day 0 of MenACWY control vaccination. The source is an adult in good health. Each CDR3 is given with its conserved first and last residue. D genes are given only for firm matches. The size field is filled for only some rows; it gives once, few, many or a size class.

J gene | D gene | clone size | V gene | CDR3 protein | CDR3 DNA
TRBJ2-7 | TRBD2 | . | TRBV5-6 | CASSRLAGGTYEQYF | TGTGCCAGCAGCAGACTAGCGGGGGGGACCTACGAGCAGTACTTC
TRBJ2-7 | TRBD1 | . | TRBV19 | CASTRTGISYEQYF | TGTGCCAGTACGCGGACAGGGATTTCTTACGAGCAGTACTTC
TRBJ1-2 | . | once | TRBV7-2 | CASSTLLHPAIYGYTF | TGTGCCAGCAGCACCCTCTTACACCCCGCCATCTATGGCTACACCTTC
TRBJ1-4 | . | . | TRBV16 | CASSQSVLGGEKLFF | TGTGCCAGCAGCCAATCGGTCCTGGGAGGTGAAAAACTGTTTTTT
TRBJ1-1 | TRBD1 | . | TRBV5-1 | CASSPGHTTGVTEAFF | TGCGCCAGCAGCCCGGGACACACGACAGGGGTCACTGAAGCTTTCTTT
TRBJ2-1 | TRBD2 | . | TRBV10-3 | CAISESVAGRNEQFF | TGTGCCATCAGTGAGTCGGTAGCGGGCCGCAATGAGCAGTTCTTC
TRBJ1-1 | . | . | TRBV7-2 | CASSLEVTLGLNTEAFF | TGTGCCAGCAGCTTAGAAGTGACGCTGGGGTTGAACACTGAAGCTTTCTTT
TRBJ1-2 | TRBD1 | . | TRBV5-1 | CASSRGQGNYGYTF | TGCGCCAGCAGCCGGGGACAGGGGAATTATGGCTACACCTTC
TRBJ2-7 | TRBD1 | once | TRBV6-5 | CASVSGGYEQYF | TGTGCCAGCGTTTCAGGGGGCTACGAGCAGTACTTC
TRBJ1-1 | TRBD1 | . | TRBV9 | CASSSQGAWIVNTEAFF | TGTGCCAGCAGCTCCCAGGGGGCCTGGATCGTGAACACTGAAGCTTTCTTT
TRBJ1-2 | . | . | TRBV29-1 | CSVGTAGYTF | TGCAGCGTGGGGACCGCTGGCTACACCTTC
TRBJ2-7 | TRBD2 | . | TRBV7-8 | CASSLGLAGIPYEQYF | TGTGCCAGCAGCTTAGGACTAGCGGGGATCCCCTACGAGCAGTACTTC
TRBJ1-2 | TRBD1 | . | TRBV27 | CASREGARGYTF | TGTGCCAGCCGAGAGGGGGCGAGGGGCTACACCTTC
TRBJ2-2 | TRBD2 | . | TRBV18 | CASSPLTSGKNTGELFF | TGTGCCAGCTCACCACTAACTAGCGGGAAGAACACCGGGGAGCTGTTTTTT
TRBJ2-3 | . | . | TRBV28 | CASNSGSVSTDTQYF | TGTGCCAGCAACTCCGGGTCTGTAAGCACAGATACGCAGTATTTT
TRBJ1-1 | . | . | TRBV12-5 | CASGLVFAGTGTEAFF | TGTGCTAGTGGTTTGGTATTTGCGGGCACGGGCACTGAAGCTTTCTTT
TRBJ1-3 | . | . | TRBV20-1 | CSAERGNTIYF | TGCAGTGCAGAAAGGGGGAACACCATATATTTT
TRBJ2-1 | . | . | TRBV10-3 | CAIRGDGTPYNEQFF | TGTGCCATCAGGGGTGACGGGACTCCCTACAATGAGCAGTTCTTC
TRBJ2-7 | . | . | TRBV27 | CASSYKWTDYEQYF | TGTGCCAGCAGTTATAAGTGGACAGATTACGAGCAGTACTTC
TRBJ2-1 | . | few | TRBV19 | CASNRGDYNEQFF | TGTGCCAGTAACCGGGGAGACTACAATGAGCAGTTCTTC
TRBJ1-5 | TRBD1 | . | TRBV5-8 | CASSLDRGVQPQHF | TGTGCCAGCAGCTTGGACAGGGGAGTACAGCCCCAGCATTTT
TRBJ2-3 | . | . | TRBV11-3 | CASSSGNWGPAHRDTQYF | TGTGCCAGCAGTTCAGGGAATTGGGGACCAGCCCACAGGGATACGCAGTATTTT
TRBJ1-3 | . | . | TRBV27 | CASSGYSGNTIYF | TGTGCCAGCAGTGGATACTCTGGAAACACCATATATTTT
TRBJ2-1 | . | . | TRBV19 | CASSIAVEQFF | TGTGCCAGTAGTATAGCCGTGGAGCAGTTCTTC
TRBJ2-7 | TRBD1 | once | TRBV9 | CASSRGQSYEQYF | TGTGCCAGCAGCCGGGGACAGTCCTACGAGCAGTACTTC
TRBJ1-3 | TRBD1 | once | TRBV10-2 | CASSVTGSGNTIYF | TGCGCCAGCAGCGTGACAGGGTCGGGAAACACCATATATTTT
TRBJ1-2 | TRBD1 | . | TRBV3-1/TRBV3-2 | CASSRQGERPNYGYTF | TGTGCCAGCAGCCGCCAGGGGGAAAGGCCTAACTATGGCTACACCTTC
TRBJ2-5 | TRBD2 | once | TRBV4-2 | CASSPGTSDQETQYF | TGTGCCAGCAGCCCCGGGACTAGCGACCAAGAGACCCAGTACTTC
TRBJ2-7 | . | . | TRBV30 | CAWSVGGGPYEQYF | TGTGCCTGGAGTGTGGGGGGTGGCCCCTACGAGCAGTACTTC
TRBJ2-3 | TRBD2 | . | TRBV7-3 | CASSLSSGGSTDTQYF | TGTGCCAGCAGCTTAAGCAGCGGGGGTAGCACAGATACGCAGTATTTT
TRBJ2-5 | . | . | TRBV5-4 | CASSLRQHQETQYF | TGTGCCAGCAGCTTGAGACAGCACCAAGAGACCCAGTACTTC
TRBJ1-4 | . | . | TRBV18 | CASSPLQTSTNEKLFF | TGTGCCAGCTCACCTTTACAAACTTCAACTAATGAAAAACTGTTTTTT